A selection of T cell receptor beta chains follows, all from one sample in a study of post-analysis software for immune sequencing data. TCRdb re-called the PCR reads through MiXCR, storing one row per CDR3 protein. Of 740,000 or so distinct CDR3 sequences in the sample, 53% were seen once. Sequenced material: blood. Receptors were obtained from a girl between 5 and 17 years old with multiple sclerosis. CDR3s leave out the opening cysteine and the closing phenylalanine or tryptophan. A D gene is named only where the DNA matches it firmly. Expanded clones get a size class; other rows say once, few or many, or leave the size out.

clone size | J gene | V gene | CDR3 length | D gene | CDR3 protein
- | TRBJ2-3 | TRBV18 | 15 | TRBD1 | ASSPTQDRGRTDTQY
- | TRBJ2-1 | TRBV7-2 | 14 | - | ASSLGRAVKDNEQF
- | TRBJ1-4 | TRBV20-1 | 11 | - | SAPVATNEKLF
once | TRBJ1-1 | TRBV5-1 | 12 | - | ASSLGRSNTEAF
- | TRBJ2-7 | TRBV12-5 | 11 | TRBD2 | ASGLFSGVEQY
- | TRBJ1-6 | TRBV9 | 10 | - | ASSVGRSPLH
- | TRBJ1-2 | TRBV20-1 | 13 | TRBD1 | SARDITGGYYGYT
- | TRBJ2-1 | TRBV29-1 | 13 | TRBD2 | SVQPIAGAGNEQF
few | TRBJ1-2 | TRBV4-1 | 13 | - | ASSQEWIGGGGYT
- | TRBJ1-2 | TRBV29-1 | 14 | TRBD1 | SVRTVWRGPNYGYT
- | TRBJ2-7 | TRBV12-3/TRBV12-4 | 12 | - | ASSLGLVRYEQY
once | - | TRBV29-1 | 11 | TRBD1 | SVQGDSDYEQY
- | - | TRBV20-1 | 12 | - | SARARSSRETQY
- | - | TRBV29-1 | 11 | - | SAGGEYEETQY
- | TRBJ2-1 | TRBV7-2 | 12 | - | ASSWGTVSYEQF
- | TRBJ2-7 | TRBV5-5 | 16 | TRBD1 | ASSLESGQGSNFYEQY
few | TRBJ1-1 | TRBV7-9 | 12 | - | ASSLGGTSTEAF
- | TRBJ2-7 | TRBV6-5 | 13 | - | ASSPSGGILYEQY
- | - | TRBV20-1 | 13 | TRBD2 | SAPSSGSLTGEQY
- | TRBJ2-1 | TRBV5-1 | 13 | - | ASSWGRSSYNEQF
- | TRBJ2-5 | TRBV29-1 | 15 | TRBD1 | SVEGGQGAVQDEAQY
- | TRBJ2-4 | TRBV12-3/TRBV12-4 | 10 | - | ASSLPRMEQY
- | TRBJ2-3 | TRBV5-1 | 15 | TRBD2 | ASSLGLATLFGNTQY
once | TRBJ1-1 | TRBV5-4 | 13 | TRBD1 | ASRNNRGLSTEAF
few | TRBJ1-2 | TRBV6-1 | 15 | TRBD1 | ASSPAPRDRGRRGYT
- | TRBJ2-1 | TRBV5-1 | 13 | - | ASSFTATQGNEQF
few | TRBJ2-7 | TRBV29-1 | 11 | - | SVEGTPNYEQY
- | TRBJ2-6 | TRBV5-1 | 16 | TRBD2 | ASSGRTSGDSGANVLT
few | TRBJ2-1 | TRBV7-2 | 12 | - | ASSSSGRVNEQF
few | TRBJ2-5 | TRBV20-1 | 10 | - | SARAAQETQY
- | TRBJ2-5 | TRBV7-6 | 17 | TRBD2 | ASSTSSQGLAVPRETQY
- | - | TRBV7-2 | 13 | TRBD2 | ASSWQGTSGYEQY
many | TRBJ2-7 | TRBV20-1 | 10 | - | SARSGTYEQY
- | TRBJ2-5 | TRBV3-1 | 11 | - | ASSPKVRETQY
few | TRBJ1-2 | TRBV6-5 | 11 | TRBD1 | ASSQGQGAGYT
- | - | TRBV5-6 | 13 | - | ASPRRGPNSYEQY
- | TRBJ2-5 | TRBV7-8 | 15 | TRBD1 | ASSLGGDRGNIGTQY
- | TRBJ2-3 | TRBV10-3 | 13 | - | AISDPSGITDTQY
- | - | TRBV7-2 | 14 | TRBD2 | ASSLAGGGAGETQY
- | TRBJ1-5 | TRBV7-2 | 14 | - | ASSLVFGDGNQPQH
- | TRBJ2-7 | TRBV20-1 | 11 | TRBD2 | STRLAGVNEQY
few | TRBJ2-1 | TRBV7-9 | 12 | - | ASSHGTLNNEQF
- | TRBJ2-7 | TRBV29-1 | 15 | TRBD2 | SVERLAGELGYNEQY
once | TRBJ2-3 | TRBV12-3/TRBV12-4 | 14 | TRBD2 | ASSQASGRVTDTQY
- | TRBJ2-7 | TRBV5-1 | 13 | - | ASSLEAGTTYEQY
- | TRBJ2-7 | TRBV7-9 | 11 | - | ASSLLREDEQY
- | TRBJ2-3 | TRBV7-2 | 15 | TRBD2 | ASSLQLAGGITDTQY
- | TRBJ2-5 | TRBV20-1 | 12 | - | SARGAGAAETQY
few | TRBJ2-5 | TRBV29-1 | 10 | - | SVVRVEETQY
many | TRBJ2-1 | TRBV30 | 12 | TRBD2 | AWSVPREGNEQF
- | TRBJ1-2 | TRBV29-1 | 12 | TRBD1 | SVGGDRGRGGYT
- | TRBJ1-1 | TRBV5-1 | 12 | - | ASSLSRMNTEAF
- | TRBJ2-3 | TRBV5-1 | 17 | TRBD1 | ASSSPVGTGPFRGDTQY
- | TRBJ1-2 | TRBV7-9 | 11 | - | ASSLERTSGYT
- | TRBJ1-1 | TRBV7-9 | 14 | TRBD1 | ASSSGTGLVNTEAF
- | TRBJ2-1 | TRBV11-2 | 13 | - | ASSSTVGAYNEQF
few | TRBJ2-5 | TRBV6-6 | 14 | TRBD1 | ASSPGTALTAETQY
- | TRBJ2-3 | TRBV9 | 13 | TRBD2 | ASKLAGGAADTQY
few | TRBJ1-2 | TRBV10-2 | 11 | - | ASSESKGGGYT